Included here is one TCR beta chain sequence, with context. Its specificity is unknown. Clones were sequenced by immunoSEQ multiplex PCR, and TCRdb holds only the in-frame ones, with some missing. Of roughly 50,000 clones listed, 85% to 95% are singletons. This sample is drawn from a study of siplizumab effects on memory and regulatory T cells. The study's findings and limits: Suppressive function of proliferating Tregs from siplizumab cultures was not confirmed. Alloreactive sequences that could be traced to unstimulated CD4+ memory cells showed a significant reduction under siplizumab. Both greater diversity than memory cells and a major contribution to the alloresponse seemed to characterize naive T cells.

Germline CDR1 reads SGHTA; CDR2 reads FQGNSA. Unmatched junction bases numbered 12, after V lost 5 bases and J lost 3 bases. The CDR3 sequence is 17 residues long. The sequence was collected from a human donor in good health. The V call is TRBV7-2, the J call TRBJ2-5; TRBD2 agrees at 10 bases. Sequencing used CD8+ T cells sorted from blood. The CDR3 region is CASSPWGGLAGEETQYF. CDR3 in DNA: TGTGCCAGCAGCCCTTGGGGGGGGCTAGCGGGAGAAGAGACCCAGTACTTC.